These 28 T cell receptor beta chains came from one sample sequenced in a study of T cell responses to AZD1222 COVID-19 vaccine. Assay: immunoSEQ multiplex PCR; the TCRdb copy retains only in-frame clones and omits some. The sample carries approximately 100,000 clones, about 93% recorded once. This sample comprised peripheral blood, obtained on day 0 of AZD1222 vaccination. Source of these receptors: an adult in good health.

For the CDR3, the DNA is TGTGCCAGCAGCTTAATATGGGACAGGCTTAATTCACCCCTCCACTTT. Translation gives CASSLIWDRLNSPLHF. The chain has TRBV11-2 and TRBJ1-6; 8 bases fit TRBD1. V lost 2 bases and J lost 6; bases outside the gene matches: 6. The germline V gene encodes CDR1 SGHAT and CDR2 FQNNGV. The CDR3 consists of 16 residues.

Written as DNA, the CDR3 is TGCGCCAGATCCGTAGCGGGATCGTACAATGAGCAGTTCTTC. This translates into CARSVAGSYNEQFF. The chain uses TRBV10-2 and TRBJ2-1, with TRBD2 matching over 8 bases. The germline gives CDR1 WSHSY, CDR2 SAAADI. The CDR3 totals 14 residues. The ends lost 9 bases at V and 4 bases at J; junction bases unmatched: 8.

The chain links TRBV4-3 to TRBJ1-1, with TRBD1 identical over 10 bases. There are 15 residues in the CDR3. The V and J ends lost 6 bases and 4 bases, in that order; junction bases with no gene match: 8. Germline V gene lookup returns CDR1 LGHNA and CDR2 YSLEER. The CDR3 region has the DNA TGCGCCAGCAGTGCCGACAGGGGGCAATTCACTGAAGCTTTCTTT. This translates into CASSADRGQFTEAFF.

The V call is TRBV11-3, the J call TRBJ2-1, with 7 nucleotides matching TRBD2. The germline V gene has CDR1 SGHNT and CDR2 YENEEA. V shed 3 bases and J 7 bases; nucleotides not matched to a gene: 6. The CDR3 is 14 amino acids. The CDR3 coding sequence is TGTGCCAGCAGCTTGGGCGGGAGAGGGAATGAGCAGTTCTTC. Its translation is CASSLGGRGNEQFF.

The chain has TRBV19 and TRBJ1-2; TRBD1 matches at 7 bases. Germline-derived CDR1 and CDR2 are LNHDA and SQIVND (reference sequence). J lost 8 bases, V lost 6 bases, and 9 bases had no gene match. This CDR3 spans 13 amino acids. The CDR3 coding sequence is TGTGCCAGTAGCCCTACAGGGGCGTCCGGCTACACCTTC. This codes for CASSPTGASGYTF.

V gene TRBV7-8 combines with J gene TRBJ2-2; D not certain. Germline CDR1 and CDR2: SGHVS and FQNEAQ. This CDR3 contains 13 residues. V lost 0 bases and J 6 bases, leaving 5 bases between the germline ends. In DNA form, the CDR3 reads TGTGCCAGCAGCTTAGCAGCTTCCGGGGAGCTGTTTTTT. Its translation: CASSLAASGELFF.

The rearrangement joins TRBV11-2 to TRBJ2-1, with D hard to call. V gave up 5 bases and J gave up 0 bases, with 11 bases separating them. The length of the CDR3 is 15 residues. Germline assignment: CDR1 SGHAT and CDR2 FQNNGV. The CDR3 DNA sequence: TGTGCCAGCAGCCGACTGGCGAGCTCCTACAATGAGCAGTTCTTC. Translating gives CASSRLASSYNEQFF.

This chain uses TRBV19 with TRBJ2-1; D is undetermined. This CDR3 has 11 amino acids. CDR1 LNHDA and CDR2 SQIVND come from the germline V gene (reference sequence). V was cut by 6 bases and J by 7 bases, with 7 bases left in between. The CDR3 protein is CASRYSNEQFF. The CDR3 region has the DNA TGTGCCAGTAGGTATTCTAATGAGCAGTTCTTC.

The chain couples TRBV12-5 to TRBJ2-7, with no clear D. With 0 bases removed from V and 2 bases from J, the gap between germline ends came to 11 bases. Germline CDR1 is LGHNT and CDR2 is FRNRAP. The CDR3 has 15 amino acids. The CDR3 sequence: CASGLVVSFTYEQYF. Written as DNA, the CDR3 is TGTGCTAGTGGTTTGGTAGTTAGCTTCACCTACGAGCAGTACTTC.

The chain carries TRBV4-2 and TRBJ2-1; the D gene could be TRBD1 or TRBD2 (6 bases each). Germline-derived CDR1 and CDR2 are LGHNA and YNFKEQ. The CDR3 loop spans 17 amino acids. Trimming left V 3 bases short and J 5 bases short, with 20 bases between. The CDR3 loop reads CASSQNLNREAHNEQFF. The CDR3 region has the DNA TGTGCCAGCAGCCAGAACCTAAACAGGGAGGCTCACAATGAGCAGTTCTTC.

The rearrangement uses TRBV2 and TRBJ2-1; D uncertain. The CDR3 has 12 residues. Germline V CDR1 and CDR2: SNHLY, FYNNEI. Trimming shortened V by 6 bases and J by 2 bases, and 5 bases separated the two germline ends. CDR3: CASRPPYNEQFF. The CDR3 DNA sequence: TGTGCCAGCAGACCCCCCTACAATGAGCAGTTCTTC.

The V gene is TRBV6-5, the J gene TRBJ1-2; 12 nucleotides align to TRBD1. Trimming at V came to 7 bases and at J to 8 bases, leaving 8 bases not matched to a gene. There are 14 residues in the CDR3. CDR1 is MNHEY and CDR2 is SVGAGI in the germline V gene. In DNA form, the CDR3 reads TGTGCCAGCACCCCGGGACAGGGGGCGGCCGGCTACACCTTC. Translating gives CASTPGQGAAGYTF.

The rearrangement joins TRBV29-1 to TRBJ2-5, with 11 bases that match TRBD2. The CDR3 spans 14 residues. Germline values: CDR1 SQVTM, CDR2 ANQGSEA. V was clipped by 4 bases and J by 9 bases; unmatched bases: 10. DNA of the CDR3: TGCAGCGTTGTTCAGACTAGCGGGACCGGGGCCCAGTACTTC. As protein: CSVVQTSGTGAQYF.

The rearrangement joins TRBV6-5 to TRBJ1-1; TRBD1 aligns across 9 bases. Trimming cost V 5 bases and J 11 bases; bases outside gene matches: 15. CDR3 length: 15 amino acids. The germline V gene encodes CDR1 MNHEY and CDR2 SVGAGI. CDR3 in amino acids: CASSPPGQGRVRAFF. The CDR3 region has the DNA TGTGCCAGCAGTCCTCCGGGACAGGGAAGGGTTCGGGCTTTCTTT.

The gene calls are TRBV7-3 and TRBJ2-3; the D gene is possibly TRBD2 (6 bases). V lost 3 bases, J lost 2 bases, and 9 bases lay in between. The germline V gene encodes CDR1 SGHTA and CDR2 FQGTGA. There are 14 residues in the CDR3. CDR3 nucleotides: TGTGCCAGCAGCTTGGGGGACTTCACAGATACGCAGTATTTT. It is translated as CASSLGDFTDTQYF.

The chain links TRBV11-2 to TRBJ2-5, with D tentatively TRBD1 or TRBD2 (5 bases each). V shed 7 bases and J shed 2 bases, with 11 bases lying between them. Germline CDR1 reads SGHAT; CDR2 reads FQNNGV. The CDR3 has 13 amino acids. The DNA for the CDR3 is TGTGCCAGCACCAATGGGGGTCAAGAGACCCAGTACTTC. This gives the protein CASTNGGQETQYF.

The CDR3 coding sequence is TGTGCCAGCAGTTTCGCTCAAACGGGCACCAACTATGGCTACACCTTC. Translated: CASSFAQTGTNYGYTF. V usage is TRBV28 and J usage is TRBJ1-2; D gene unclear. Germline V gene data show CDR1 as MDHEN and CDR2 as SYDVKM. Between the trimmed V and J ends, which lost 3 bases and 2 bases, there was a span of 16 bases. The CDR3 is 16 residues long.

The J gene is TRBJ2-1, the V gene TRBV9, with D perhaps matching TRBD2 (6 bases). With 0 bases removed from V and 1 base from J, the gap between germline ends came to 11 bases. CDR3 length: 16 amino acids. From germline, CDR1 is SGDLS and CDR2 YYNGEE. DNA of the CDR3: TGTGCCAGCAGCGTAGAAGGCGGGACTTCCTACAATGAGCAGTTCTTC. Its translation is CASSVEGGTSYNEQFF.

The V and J genes are TRBV2 and TRBJ2-1, with TRBD2 matching over 10 bases. Germline V CDR1 and CDR2: SNHLY, FYNNEI. J lost 4 bases, V lost 6 bases, and 6 bases had no gene match. The CDR3 has 15 amino acids. The CDR3 region has the DNA TGTGCCAGCAGGGCCGGACTAGCGGAATACAATGAGCAGTTCTTC. Amino acid sequence: CASRAGLAEYNEQFF.

The chain carries TRBV28 and TRBJ2-3; D gene unclear. V lost 5 bases and J 1 base, leaving 16 bases between the germline ends. The CDR3 runs 16 residues. Per germline, CDR1 MDHEN and CDR2 SYDVKM. CDR3 sequence reads: CASSPSFGRGTDTQYF. The CDR3 DNA reads as TGTGCCAGCAGTCCCTCTTTCGGTAGGGGCACAGATACGCAGTATTTT.

The chain joins TRBV6-5 to TRBJ1-1; D might be TRBD1 (5 bases). V dropped 5 bases and J dropped 11 bases, with 18 bases sitting between them. Looked up from germline, CDR1 is MNHEY and CDR2 is SVGAGI. The CDR3 sequence is 13 residues long. CDR3 protein: CASSPRDREKAFF. CDR3 coding DNA: TGTGCCAGCAGTCCCCGGGACCGGGAGAAGGCTTTCTTT.

CDR3 nucleotide sequence: TGTGCCAGCAGTCGACCGGGACAGGGGGATAGGGACACCGGGGAGCTGTTTTTT. This encodes CASSRPGQGDRDTGELFF. The chain uses TRBV28 and TRBJ2-2; 11 bases fit TRBD1. Per germline, CDR1 MDHEN and CDR2 SYDVKM. The CDR3 totals 18 residues. V was clipped by 5 bases and J by 3 bases; unmatched bases: 11.

The chain has TRBV10-3 and TRBJ2-3; 7 positions match TRBD1. The CDR3 length is 12 residues. From germline, CDR1 is ENHRY and CDR2 SYGVKD. V trimming: 8 bases; J trimming: 12 bases; junction bases outside the gene matches: 11. For the CDR3, the DNA is TGTGCCATCGGACAGGCAGACTCCCGTCAGTATTTT. This gives the protein CAIGQADSRQYF.

The chain recombines TRBV2 with TRBJ2-5; D remains unclear. Trimming took 2 bases from V and 2 from J, leaving 12 bases between them. Germline CDR1 reads SNHLY; CDR2 reads FYNNEI. This CDR3 has 15 amino acids. CDR3 sequence: CASSETPAVQETQYF. For the CDR3, the DNA is TGTGCCAGCAGTGAAACCCCGGCGGTGCAAGAGACCCAGTACTTC.

The chain is built from TRBV2 and TRBJ2-7; D might be TRBD1 (6 bases). The CDR3 consists of 13 residues. Trimming removed 6 bases from V and 6 bases from J, with 15 bases in between. Germline V gene sequence: CDR1 SNHLY, CDR2 FYNNEI. The CDR3: CASRAGVVGEQYF. The CDR3 DNA sequence: TGTGCCAGCAGAGCAGGGGTGGTGGGCGAGCAGTACTTC.

This chain links TRBV7-9 with TRBJ2-3, with 10 bases matching TRBD2. The CDR3 has 16 residues. The V and J ends lost 3 bases and 2 bases, in that order; junction bases with no gene match: 5. Looked up from germline, CDR1 is SEHNR and CDR2 is FQNEAQ (reference sequence). CDR3 loop: CASSFVGTSDTDTQYF. CDR3 sequence (DNA): TGTGCCAGCAGCTTTGTGGGGACTAGCGACACAGATACGCAGTATTTT.

The CDR3 region is CASSQEPGQETQYF. The DNA of the CDR3 is TGTGCCAGCAGCCAAGAGCCAGGGCAAGAGACCCAGTACTTC. This chain links TRBV3-1 (or the pseudogene TRBV3-2) with TRBJ2-5; possibly TRBD1 for D (5 bases). V was cut by 0 bases and J by 2 bases, with 7 bases left in between. Looked up from germline, CDR1 is LGHDT and CDR2 is YNNKEL (reference sequence). CDR3 size: 14 residues.

The chain joins TRBV6-5 to TRBJ1-2, with TRBD1 identical over 7 bases. CDR3 size: 14 residues. The germline V gene encodes CDR1 MNHEY and CDR2 SVGAGI. V shed 5 bases and J 4 bases; nucleotides not matched to a gene: 7. This CDR3 reads CASSRQGGGYGYTF. CDR3 bases: TGTGCCAGCAGTAGACAGGGTGGTGGCTATGGCTACACCTTC.